A single sample is the source of the 20 T cell receptor beta chains below, sequenced in a study of technical replicates of blood from a handful of donors. This table comes from immunoSEQ multiplex PCR, and its TCRdb copy is limited to in-frame clones, with some not included. The data show about 84,000 clones, with around 97% seen just once and more than 0.15% held by the top ten. The specimen sequenced was T cells isolated from PBMCs. The receptor set was obtained from a human donor in good health.

The V call is TRBV14, the J call TRBJ1-3, with D perhaps TRBD1 (5 bases). Germline CDR1 is SGHDN and CDR2 is FVKESK. The CDR3 is made up of 15 amino acids. The germline V and J ends were trimmed by 4 bases and 1 base, with 11 bases remaining between them. The chain's CDR3 is CASSLRGLSGNTIYF. CDR3 bases: TGTGCCAGCAGCCTTAGGGGCTTATCTGGAAACACCATATATTTT.

A word on this clone: One end of the junction varies from germline; a read error may be responsible. The chain joins TRBV27 to TRBJ1-2; D gene uncertain. This CDR3 has 16 residues. CDR1 MNHEY and CDR2 SMNVEV come from the germline V gene (reference sequence). Here the CDR3 DNA reads TGTGCCAGCAGTCTATCGCAGGCGAGTCCCAACTATGGCTACACCTTC. This translates into CASSLSQASPNYGYTF.

The chain has TRBV20-1 and TRBJ1-2; D unclear. The CDR3 spans 11 residues. Per the germline V gene, CDR1 is DFQATT and CDR2 is SNEGSKA (reference sequence). V lost 4 bases, J lost 4 bases, and 7 bases lay in between. The CDR3 here is CSAIYVYGYTF. CDR3 DNA sequence: TGCAGTGCTATCTACGTCTATGGCTACACCTTC.

V and J are TRBV2 and TRBJ2-3, with D maybe TRBD2 (6 bases). V was clipped by 1 base and J by 4 bases, with 21 bases between them. This CDR3 comprises 18 residues. Germline V CDR1 and CDR2: SNHLY, FYNNEI. For the CDR3, the DNA is TGTGCCAGCAGTGAAGTGACGGGAGATTGGCGAGGGGCAGATACGCAGTATTTT. It yields the protein CASSEVTGDWRGADTQYF.

The V gene is TRBV7-9, the J gene TRBJ2-1; D remains unclear. This CDR3 has 12 amino acids. V was cut by 5 bases and J by 7 bases, with 9 bases left in between. Germline loops: CDR1 SEHNR, CDR2 FQNEAQ (reference sequence). This CDR3 is CASSRTLNEQFF. In nucleotides, the CDR3 is TGTGCCAGCAGCCGAACACTAAATGAGCAGTTCTTC.

The chain has TRBV7-3 and TRBJ1-1; 9 bases are shared with TRBD1. The germline gives CDR1 SGHTA, CDR2 FQGTGA. V lost 1 base, J lost 5 bases, and 5 bases stayed unmatched. The CDR3 is made up of 15 amino acids. CDR3: CASSLNRGRETEAFF. CDR3 DNA sequence: TGTGCCAGCAGCTTAAACAGGGGGCGGGAAACTGAAGCTTTCTTT.

This clone was seen once. The rearrangement joins TRBV6-6 to TRBJ2-7; the D gene is possibly TRBD1 (6 bases). This CDR3 is built from 13 residues. V lost 6 bases and J lost 2, with 11 bases in between. Per germline, CDR1 MNHNY and CDR2 SVGAGI (reference sequence). This chain's CDR3 is CASSQGFPYEQYF. Written as DNA, the CDR3 is TGTGCCAGCAGCCAGGGGTTCCCCTACGAGCAGTACTTC.

The V call is TRBV4-1, the J call TRBJ2-1; 9 nucleotides match TRBD2. V dropped 4 bases and J dropped 4; count of bases not matched to a gene: 8. Germline loops: CDR1 MGHRA, CDR2 YSYEKL. The CDR3 has 16 amino acids. The CDR3 spells CASSPNVAGGYNEQFF. CDR3 DNA sequence: TGCGCCAGCAGCCCGAATGTGGCGGGAGGGTACAATGAGCAGTTCTTC.

V is TRBV2 and J is TRBJ2-5; 10 bases line up with TRBD2. Germline V gives CDR1 SNHLY, CDR2 FYNNEI. The V gene end was trimmed by 4 bases and the J gene end by 5 bases; junction bases not matched to a gene: 10. The CDR3 length is 16 residues. The CDR3 nucleotides are TGTGCCAGCAGTGGCCTAGCGGGGGCACTTGCGGAGACCCAGTACTTC. It codes for CASSGLAGALAETQYF.

The genes are TRBV5-1 and TRBJ2-1, with TRBD1 matching 9 bases. The CDR3 runs to 14 residues. Trimming cost V 4 bases and J 5 bases; bases outside gene matches: 4. CDR1 and CDR2 (germline): SGHRS, YFSETQ. CDR3 residues: CASSPRTGDNEQFF. The CDR3 nucleotides read TGCGCCAGCAGCCCCCGGACAGGGGACAATGAGCAGTTCTTC.

The genes are TRBV19 and TRBJ2-7, with TRBD1 matching over 10 bases. Germline CDR1 is LNHDA and CDR2 is SQIVND (reference sequence). The CDR3 contains 15 residues. Unmatched junction bases numbered 8, after V lost 5 bases and J lost 4 bases. The CDR3 sequence: CASSPRTGGGYEQYF. The CDR3 DNA is TGTGCCAGTAGTCCCCGGACAGGGGGTGGTTACGAGCAGTACTTC. Using reference TRBV19 and TRBJ2-7 for the parts outside the CDR3, the full variable domain is DGGITQSPKYLFRKEGQNVTLSCEQNLNHDAMYWYRQDPGQGLRLIYYSQIVNDFQKGDIAEGYSVSREKKESFPLTVTSAQKNPTAFYLCASSPRTGGGYEQYFGPGTRLTVT.

The sample holds one count of this clone. J is TRBJ2-1 and V is TRBV5-1, with D possibly TRBD1 on 5 matching bases. V dropped 5 bases and J dropped 7 bases, with 13 bases sitting between them. The CDR3 contains 13 residues. CDR1 is SGHRS and CDR2 is YFSETQ in the germline V gene. Here the CDR3 DNA reads TGCGCCAGCAGATTTGACAGCACTAATGAGCAGTTCTTC. This translates into CASRFDSTNEQFF.

The gene calls are TRBV19 and TRBJ1-1; tentatively, D is TRBD1 (6 bases). Germline V lookup: CDR1 LNHDA, CDR2 SQIVND (reference sequence). The V gene lost 3 bases and the J gene lost 1 base, with 21 bases spanning the gap. The CDR3 consists of 18 residues. Written as DNA, the CDR3 is TGTGCCAGTAGTATTAATCTACGTGGGATGGGGGCGAACACTGAAGCTTTCTTT. It specifies CASSINLRGMGANTEAFF.

This chain links TRBV5-5 with TRBJ2-1, with 11 bases lining up with TRBD1. This CDR3 is 16 amino acids long. In germline, CDR1 is SGHKS, CDR2 YYEKEE (reference sequence). V lost 4 bases and J lost 10; bases outside the gene matches: 13. The CDR3 is CASSLGGTGGFGEQFF. The CDR3 nucleotides are TGTGCCAGCAGCCTGGGGGGGACAGGGGGTTTCGGGGAGCAGTTCTTC.

This chain uses TRBV5-6 with TRBJ2-3, with TRBD2 matching over 10 bases. Germline values: CDR1 SGHDT, CDR2 YYEEEE. The CDR3 extends over 18 amino acids. The ends lost 1 base at V and 3 bases at J; junction bases unmatched: 11. The CDR3, as DNA: TGTGCCAGCAGCTTGTCGGCTAGCGGGGGCCCTATAACAGATACGCAGTATTTT. This encodes CASSLSASGGPITDTQYF.

This clone appeared once. The chain is built from TRBV19 and TRBJ2-7, with 7 bases lining up with TRBD2. Per the germline V gene, CDR1 is LNHDA and CDR2 is SQIVND (reference sequence). The junction had 18 bases not matched to a gene; V was cut back by 8 bases and J by 2 bases. There are 17 residues in the CDR3. CDR3 DNA: TGTGCCAGTGGTTCGCCGACCGGGGAGGGTAAACCCTACGAGCAGTACTTC. As protein: CASGSPTGEGKPYEQYF.

The chain is built from TRBV18 and TRBJ2-3; TRBD1 matches 11 bases. Germline values: CDR1 KGHSH, CDR2 LQKENI. Unmatched junction bases numbered 10, after V lost 2 bases and J lost 6 bases. The CDR3 is made up of 17 amino acids. CDR3 nucleotides: TGTGCCAGCTCACCAGCACGGACAGGGGGCGGGAAGGATACGCAGTATTTT. Protein sequence: CASSPARTGGGKDTQYF. The whole variable domain, remainder taken from reference TRBV18 and TRBJ2-3, is NAGVMQNPRHLVRRRGQEARLRCSPMKGHSHVYWYRQLPEEGLKFMVYLQKENIIDESGMPKERFSAEFPKEGPSILRIQQVVRGDSAAYFCASSPARTGGGKDTQYFGPGTRLTVL.

This rearrangement joins TRBV30 to TRBJ1-1; 8 bases are a match to TRBD1. Trimming at V came to 0 bases and at J to 6 bases, leaving 9 bases not matched to a gene. The germline V gene encodes CDR1 GTSNPN and CDR2 SVGIG (reference sequence). The CDR3 has 15 amino acids. The CDR3 DNA is TGTGCCTGGAGTGTACCCGACAGGGGCTCTCCTGAAGCTTTCTTT. The encoded protein is CAWSVPDRGSPEAFF.

The chain couples TRBV11-3 to TRBJ2-7; D is possibly TRBD2 (6 bases). CDR3 size: 19 residues. V lost 5 bases, J lost 2 bases, and 28 bases lay in between. The germline V gene has CDR1 SGHNT and CDR2 YENEEA. The DNA for the CDR3 is TGTGCCAGCAGCCCTCATAGGCCCAATGAGCTGTCGGGGGCCTACGAGCAGTACTTC. Translating gives CASSPHRPNELSGAYEQYF.

The genes are TRBV7-6 and TRBJ2-1, with D perhaps TRBD2 (7 bases). The germline V gene has CDR1 SGHVS and CDR2 FNYEAQ. Trimming took off 5 bases at V and 9 bases at J, with 20 bases between the two ends. The CDR3 covers 15 residues. The CDR3 here is CASSTGGPVVSEQFF. CDR3 sequence (DNA): TGTGCCAGCAGCACCGGGGGGCCAGTGGTGTCTGAGCAGTTCTTC.